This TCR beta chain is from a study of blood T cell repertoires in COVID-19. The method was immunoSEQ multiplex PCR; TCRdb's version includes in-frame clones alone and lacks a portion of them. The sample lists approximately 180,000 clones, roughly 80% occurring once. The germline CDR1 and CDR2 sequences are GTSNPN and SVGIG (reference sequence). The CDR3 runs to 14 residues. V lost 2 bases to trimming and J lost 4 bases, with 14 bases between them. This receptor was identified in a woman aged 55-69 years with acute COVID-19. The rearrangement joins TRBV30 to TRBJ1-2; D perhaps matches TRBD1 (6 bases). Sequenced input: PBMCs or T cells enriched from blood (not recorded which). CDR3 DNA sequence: TGTGCCTGGAGTCCTAAGGACAGCTCCTATGGCTACACCTTC. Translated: CAWSPKDSSYGYTF. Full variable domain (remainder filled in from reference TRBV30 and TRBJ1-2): SQTIHQWPATLVQPVGSPLSLECTVEGTSNPNLYWYRQAAGRGLQLLFYSVGIGQISSEVPQNLSASRPQDRQFILSSKKLLLSDSGFYLCAWSPKDSSYGYTFGSGTRLTVV.